This TCR beta chain derives from a study of T cells in Graves' hyperthyroidism and ophthalmopathy. The overall study: Peripheral blood draws took place at initial diagnosis, ahead of any treatment.

The length of the CDR3 is 11 residues. Trimming stripped 2 bases from V and 3 bases from J, with 5 bases between. The germline CDR1 and CDR2 sequences are DFQATT and SNEGSKA (reference sequence). Amplification yielded TCR beta CDR3 regions, with RNA transcripts as the source. Primed by the HTBI set, a first-round RT-PCR was run on the TCR CDR3. From the multiplex PCR reads, TCRdb called clonotypes with MiXCR, one entry per CDR3 protein. Among 300,000 to 450,000 distinct CDR3 sequences, around 15% were seen once, and the ten largest hold 20%. At least ten counts were recorded for this clonotype. This sequence joins TRBV20-1 and TRBJ2-7; D gene ambiguous. This receptor was obtained from a young woman with Graves' ophthalmopathy. Material: blood. The CDR3: CSARHDYEQYF. The CDR3 DNA reads as TGCAGTGCTAGACACGACTACGAGCAGTACTTC.